This TCR beta chain was obtained from a study of T cell clonality in common variable immunodeficiency (dated by TCRdb to between 2015 and 2016). This clone was recorded many times. Its antigen specificity is not known. The sequenced fragment ends 3 residues before the CDR3 boundary, so the rest is inferred from the germline J gene. CDR1 and CDR2 (SGDLS, YYNGEE) derive from the germline V gene. The CDR3 numbers 14 residues from cysteine through phenylalanine. Shown are 33 bases from within the CDR3, in frame from base 1. For sequencing, equivalent amounts of genomic DNA were input from CVID and control samples. For every sample, a 60 bp segment covering the rearranged TCRbeta CDR3 region was amplified and then sequenced. The immunoSEQ assay, a bias-corrected multiplex PCR combined with high-throughput sequencing, was used for TCRbeta amplification. In the original analysis: Every unique nucleotide sequence counted as a clone and was annotated with V, D and J genes, copy number and frequency. Sequences were labeled productive if in frame, and non-productive if out of frame or containing stop codons. Clonality was calculated from Shannon's entropy as previously described. Mean CDR3 Kyte-Doolittle hydropathy was derived from the predicted amino acid sequences of productive clones. Scaled V gene usage was hierarchically clustered using Manhattan distance and complete linkage with the R hclust function. To assess clone sharing by CDR3 amino acid sequence, 12 repertoires per group were resampled over 100 rounds. Repertoires were searched for 65 to 75 published EBV-specific and approximately 240 published CMV-specific TCRbeta sequences. A couple of CVID samples yielding fewer than 10,000 sequences were excluded from analysis, leaving approximately 40 CVID repertoires. Sourced from immuneACCESS, this table was stored by TCRdb with only in-frame sequences that have V and J called. A share of the clones is absent; for the studies checked, an unresolved V gene accounts for under half, and the remainder has no known explanation. The DNA was the basis for D and trimming; V, J and clone size are from that table. For this sample, 40,000 or so clones are listed, none of them singletons. The ten biggest clones cover around 6% of the sample.

The investigation overall reported the following: CVID subjects shared fewer TCRbeta clones with each other than healthy controls did (p < 0.0001). CVID TCRbeta sequences were reported to have fewer deletions and N-nucleotide insertions and to lack highly modified clones with 13 or more V deletions. The authors noted that sequencing repertoires of T cell subpopulations would be needed to clarify what caused the increased clonality in CVID. Correlations of repertoire features with clinical complications were constrained by heterogeneity among patients within the CVID cohort. Despite equal DNA input, controls averaged about 81,820 unique sequences per sample versus around 30,000 in CVID samples. TCRbeta clonality was higher in CVID subjects than in healthy controls (t-test p = 0.018), and the increase was most characteristic of about a third of subjects.

Standard criteria were used to diagnose CVID, namely serum IgG, IgA and/or IgM reduced below the normal range together with specific antibody deficiency. A total of 45 or so subjects (approximately 15 female and around 30 male; age range roughly 9 to 70 years, mean age around 42) were included in the CVID group. Both CVID patients and healthy controls were predominantly of Caucasian heritage. Replacement immunoglobulin therapy had been administered to all CVID subjects for at least one year at the time of study participation. At blood collection, none of the CVID subjects was ill or on immunomodulatory or immunosuppressive medication. Heparinized peripheral whole blood samples of roughly 5 to 8.5 ml were obtained from each donor. TCRbeta CDR3 repertoires were sequenced from genomic DNA of adults with common variable immune deficiency (CVID) and healthy adult controls. Diluted blood was density-centrifuged over Hypaque 1077 or Ficoll-Paque to isolate peripheral blood mononuclear cells. Genomic DNA was obtained from unsorted mononuclear cells using either Qiagen column purification or a centrifugation-based method.

The source is a human donor with common variable immunodeficiency. Specimen: peripheral blood mononuclear cells. The chain couples TRBV9 to TRBJ1-3; the junction holds 9 bases that match TRBD1. CDR3 DNA, as far as it was read: TGTGCCAGCAGCGGGGGACAGGGACCGGGGGCG. This encodes CASSGGQGPGA. The complete CDR3 protein is CASSGGQGPGAIYF.